The following is a T cell receptor beta chain sequence with its context. Random hexamers were used to reverse transcribe roughly 0.5 to 1 ug of RNA. TCRdb ran MiXCR on the immunoSEQ multiplex PCR reads and lists one entry per CDR3 protein. The sample has about 240,000 distinct CDR3 sequences, about 95% seen once. From blood CD8+ and CD4+ T cells, TCR beta sequences were generated. This entry comes from a study of CD8 T cells in Susac syndrome. About the study: At blood draw, Susac syndrome patients were therapy-naive, on corticosteroids, or on intravenous immunoglobulin alone.

The CDR3 sequence is 15 residues long. The V end was cut by 5 bases, the J end by 0 bases, with 14 bases between. CDR1 is DFQATT and CDR2 is SNEGSKA in the germline V gene (reference sequence). The chain couples TRBV20-1 to TRBJ2-4; weak D call: TRBD1 (6 bases). This receptor was obtained from a human donor with Susac syndrome. The sequenced sample was CD4+ T cells from PBMCs. In nucleotides, the CDR3 is TGCAGTGCTGCGACAGGATCCAGAGCCAAAAACATTCAGTACTTC. Amino acids: CSAATGSRAKNIQYF.